This passage covers 5 T cell receptor beta chains from one sample sequenced in a study of shared clonotypes between healthy human individuals. TCRdb's copy holds only in-frame clones and misses some; the assay was immunoSEQ multiplex PCR. Of a few million clones in the sample, approximately 96% were seen once. The specimen sequenced was naive CD4+ T cells sorted from blood. Subset: CD45RA+ positively selected. The receptor set was obtained from a man aged 18 to 30 in good health.

The chain carries TRBV11-2 and TRBJ2-1; TRBD2 agrees at 7 bases. The CDR3 sequence is 15 residues long. Germline loops: CDR1 SGHAT, CDR2 FQNNGV. J lost 2 bases, V lost 8 bases, and 9 bases had no gene match. CDR3 sequence: CASHFQAGAYNEQFF. In nucleotides, the CDR3 is TGTGCCAGCCACTTTCAGGCGGGGGCCTACAATGAGCAGTTCTTC.

On this clone itself: The sample contains more than one DNA sequence encoding this CDR3. The V call is TRBV7-2, the J call TRBJ2-1; D gene unclear. V lost 3 bases and J 6 bases, leaving 6 bases between the germline ends. The CDR3 spans 12 residues. Germline CDR1 SGHTA, CDR2 FQGNSA. This chain's CDR3 is CASSFSGNEQFF. CDR3 nucleotide sequence: TGTGCCAGCAGCTTTTCCGGCAATGAGCAGTTCTTC. Full variable domain (remainder filled in from reference TRBV7-2 and TRBJ2-1): GAGVSQSPSNKVTEKGKDVELRCDPISGHTALYWYRQSLGQGLEFLIYFQGNSAPDKSGLPSDRFSAERTGGSVSTLTIQRTQQEDSAVYLCASSFSGNEQFFGPGTRLTVL.

This chain connects TRBV2 to TRBJ1-2, with 9 nucleotides matching TRBD1. CDR3 length: 16 residues. The V segment lost 8 bases and the J segment 8 bases; nucleotides outside the gene matches: 18. Looked up from germline, CDR1 is SNHLY and CDR2 is FYNNEI. CDR3 coding DNA: TGTGCCAGCCTCATTGATCGGGACAGGGATTTCGGCGGCTACACCTTC. Amino acid sequence: CASLIDRDRDFGGYTF.

The chain uses TRBV6-1 and TRBJ2-3; D is uncertain. Germline V CDR1 and CDR2: MNHNS, SASEGT. Between the trimmed V and J ends, which lost 1 base and 3 bases, there was a span of 8 bases. The CDR3 runs to 14 residues. The chain's CDR3 is CASSEERRTDTQYF. The CDR3 DNA reads as TGTGCCAGCAGTGAAGAACGACGAACAGATACGCAGTATTTT.

The V gene is TRBV11-2, the J gene TRBJ2-7, with TRBD2 identical over 8 bases. Germline lookup yields CDR1 SGHAT and CDR2 FQNNGV. Trimming at V came to 0 bases and at J to 6 bases, leaving 13 bases not matched to a gene. The CDR3 has 17 amino acids. CDR3 protein: CASSLDHAGTSPIEQYF. The CDR3, as DNA: TGTGCCAGCAGCTTAGATCACGCTGGGACTAGTCCTATCGAGCAGTACTTC.